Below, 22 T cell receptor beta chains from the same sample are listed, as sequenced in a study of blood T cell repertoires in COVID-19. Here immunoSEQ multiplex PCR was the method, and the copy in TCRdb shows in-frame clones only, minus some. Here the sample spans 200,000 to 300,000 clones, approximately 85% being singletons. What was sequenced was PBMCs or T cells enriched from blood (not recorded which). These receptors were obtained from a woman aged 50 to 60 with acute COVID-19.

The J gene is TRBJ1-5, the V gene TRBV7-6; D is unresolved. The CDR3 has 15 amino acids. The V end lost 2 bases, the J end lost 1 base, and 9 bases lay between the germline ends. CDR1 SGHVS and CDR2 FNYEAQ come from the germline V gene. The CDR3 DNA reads TGTGCCAGCAGCTTAAGGACGGGGAGCAATCAGCCCCAGCATTTT. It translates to CASSLRTGSNQPQHF.

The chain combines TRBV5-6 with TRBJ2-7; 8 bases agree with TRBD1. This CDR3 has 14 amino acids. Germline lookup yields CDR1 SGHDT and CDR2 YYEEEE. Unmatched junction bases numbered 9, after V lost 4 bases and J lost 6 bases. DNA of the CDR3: TGTGCCAGCAGCCCCGGACAGGGAAAGGCCGAGCAGTACTTC. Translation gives CASSPGQGKAEQYF. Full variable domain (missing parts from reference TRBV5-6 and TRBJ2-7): DAGVTQSPTHLIKTRGQQVTLRCSPKSGHDTVSWYQQALGQGPQFIFQYYEEEERQRGNFPDRFSGHQFPNYSSELNVNALLLGDSALYLCASSPGQGKAEQYFGPGTRLTVT.

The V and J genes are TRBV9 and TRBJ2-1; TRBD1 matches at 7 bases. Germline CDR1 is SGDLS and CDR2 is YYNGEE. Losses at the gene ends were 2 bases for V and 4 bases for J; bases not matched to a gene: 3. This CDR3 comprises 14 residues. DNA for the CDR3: TGTGCCAGCAGCGTCCGGGACAGATACAATGAGCAGTTCTTC. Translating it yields CASSVRDRYNEQFF.

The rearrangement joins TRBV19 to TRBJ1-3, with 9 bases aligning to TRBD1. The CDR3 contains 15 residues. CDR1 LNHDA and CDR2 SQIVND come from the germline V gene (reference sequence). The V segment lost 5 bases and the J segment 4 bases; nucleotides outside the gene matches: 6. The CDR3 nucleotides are TGTGCCAGTAGTCCTACCGGGACAGGGGGAAACACCATATATTTT. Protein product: CASSPTGTGGNTIYF.

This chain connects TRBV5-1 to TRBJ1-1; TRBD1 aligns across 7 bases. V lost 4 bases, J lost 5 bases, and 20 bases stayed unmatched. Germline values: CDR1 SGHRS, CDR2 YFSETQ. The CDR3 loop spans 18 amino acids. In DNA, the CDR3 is TGCGCCAGCAGCCTACAGATCTTCGACAGGGAAGGTGGAACTGAAGCTTTCTTT. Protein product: CASSLQIFDREGGTEAFF.

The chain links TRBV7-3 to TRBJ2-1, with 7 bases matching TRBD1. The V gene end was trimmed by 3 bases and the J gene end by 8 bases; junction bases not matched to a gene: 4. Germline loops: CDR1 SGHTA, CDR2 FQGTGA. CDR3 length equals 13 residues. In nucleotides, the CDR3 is TGTGCCAGCAGCTTCCAAGGGGGCGATGAGCAGTTCTTC. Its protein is CASSFQGGDEQFF.

The CDR3 protein is CASSSRRTGGADTQYF. CDR3 sequence (DNA): TGCGCCAGCAGCTCCAGAAGGACAGGGGGGGCAGATACGCAGTATTTT. The chain links TRBV5-1 to TRBJ2-3; 10 bases are a match to TRBD1. With V trimmed by 3 bases and J by 4 bases, 8 bases remained unmatched. The CDR3 has 16 amino acids. The V gene's germline CDR1 is SGHRS and CDR2 YFSETQ.

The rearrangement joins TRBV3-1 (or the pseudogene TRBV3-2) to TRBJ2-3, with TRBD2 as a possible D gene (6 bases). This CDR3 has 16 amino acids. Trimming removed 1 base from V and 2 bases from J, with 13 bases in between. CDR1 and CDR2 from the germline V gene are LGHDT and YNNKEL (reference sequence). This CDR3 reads CASSQGDLRYTDTQYF. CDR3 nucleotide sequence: TGTGCCAGCAGCCAAGGGGACTTAAGATACACAGATACGCAGTATTTT.

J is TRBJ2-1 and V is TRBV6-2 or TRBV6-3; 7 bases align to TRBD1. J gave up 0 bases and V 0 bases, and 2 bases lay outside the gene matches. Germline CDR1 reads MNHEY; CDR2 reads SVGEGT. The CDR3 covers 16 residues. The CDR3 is CASSYSGTVSYNEQFF. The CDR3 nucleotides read TGTGCCAGCAGTTACTCGGGGACAGTCTCCTACAATGAGCAGTTCTTC.

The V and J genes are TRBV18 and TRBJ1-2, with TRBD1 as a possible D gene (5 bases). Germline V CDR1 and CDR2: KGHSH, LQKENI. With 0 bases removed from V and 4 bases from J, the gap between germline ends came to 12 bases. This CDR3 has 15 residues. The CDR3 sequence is CASSPPTGEFYGYTF. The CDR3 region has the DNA TGTGCCAGCTCACCACCAACAGGAGAATTCTATGGCTACACCTTC.

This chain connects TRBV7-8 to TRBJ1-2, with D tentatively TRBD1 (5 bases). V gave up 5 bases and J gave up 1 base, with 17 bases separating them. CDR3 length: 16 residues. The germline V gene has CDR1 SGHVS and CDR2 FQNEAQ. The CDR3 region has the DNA TGTGCCAGCAGCCCTAGCGGGGTGGGGGGTAACTATGGCTACACCTTC. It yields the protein CASSPSGVGGNYGYTF. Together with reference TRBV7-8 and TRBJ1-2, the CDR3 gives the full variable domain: GAGVSQSPRYKVAKRGQDVALRCDPISGHVSLFWYQQALGQGPEFLTYFQNEAQLDKSGLPSDRFFAERPEGSVSTLKIQRTQQEDSAVYLCASSPSGVGGNYGYTFGSGTRLTVV.

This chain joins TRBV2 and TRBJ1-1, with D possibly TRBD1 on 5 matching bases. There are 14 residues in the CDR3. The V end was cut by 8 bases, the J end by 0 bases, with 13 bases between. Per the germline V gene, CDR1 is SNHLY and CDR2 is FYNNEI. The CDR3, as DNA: TGTGCCAGCTCGGGGACTTTCATGAACACTGAAGCTTTCTTT. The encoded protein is CASSGTFMNTEAFF.

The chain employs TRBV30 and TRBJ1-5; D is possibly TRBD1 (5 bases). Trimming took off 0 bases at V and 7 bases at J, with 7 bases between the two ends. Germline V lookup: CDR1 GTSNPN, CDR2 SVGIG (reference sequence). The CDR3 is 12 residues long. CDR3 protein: CAWSVGVQPQHF. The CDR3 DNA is TGTGCCTGGAGTGTAGGGGTACAGCCCCAGCATTTT. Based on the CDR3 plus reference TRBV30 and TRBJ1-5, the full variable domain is SQTIHQWPATLVQPVGSPLSLECTVEGTSNPNLYWYRQAAGRGLQLLFYSVGIGQISSEVPQNLSASRPQDRQFILSSKKLLLSDSGFYLCAWSVGVQPQHFGDGTRLSIL.

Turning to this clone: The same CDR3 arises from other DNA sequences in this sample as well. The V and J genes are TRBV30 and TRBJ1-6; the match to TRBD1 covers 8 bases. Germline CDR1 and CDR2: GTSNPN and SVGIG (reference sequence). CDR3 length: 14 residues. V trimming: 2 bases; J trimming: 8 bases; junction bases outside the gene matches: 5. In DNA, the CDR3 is TGTGCCTGGAGTCCCGACAGGGGTGATTCACCCCTCCACTTT. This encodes CAWSPDRGDSPLHF.

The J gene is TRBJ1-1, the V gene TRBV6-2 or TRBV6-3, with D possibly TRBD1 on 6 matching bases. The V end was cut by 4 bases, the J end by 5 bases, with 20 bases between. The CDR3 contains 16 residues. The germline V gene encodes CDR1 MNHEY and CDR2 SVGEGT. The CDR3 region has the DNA TGTGCCAGCAGTTCCCTATCTCGGGACAAAGGTACTGAAGCTTTCTTT. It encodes CASSSLSRDKGTEAFF.

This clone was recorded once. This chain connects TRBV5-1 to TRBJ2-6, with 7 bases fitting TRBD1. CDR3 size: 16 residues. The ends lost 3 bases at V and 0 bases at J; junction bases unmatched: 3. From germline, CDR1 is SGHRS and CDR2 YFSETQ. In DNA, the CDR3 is TGCGCCAGCAGCTCGACAGGGCTCTCTGGGGCCAACGTCCTGACTTTC. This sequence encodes CASSSTGLSGANVLTF.

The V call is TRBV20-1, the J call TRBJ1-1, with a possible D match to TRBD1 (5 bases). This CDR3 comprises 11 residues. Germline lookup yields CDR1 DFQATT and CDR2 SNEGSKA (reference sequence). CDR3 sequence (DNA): TGCACGGGTTCCAGGGCCGATCAAGCTTTCTTT. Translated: CTGSRADQAFF.

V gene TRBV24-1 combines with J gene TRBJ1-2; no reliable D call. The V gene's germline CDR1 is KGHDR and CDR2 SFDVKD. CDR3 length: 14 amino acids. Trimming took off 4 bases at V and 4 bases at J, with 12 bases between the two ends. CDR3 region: CATSDRGSTYGYTF. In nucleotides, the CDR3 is TGTGCCACCAGTGACCGAGGGAGTACCTATGGCTACACCTTC.

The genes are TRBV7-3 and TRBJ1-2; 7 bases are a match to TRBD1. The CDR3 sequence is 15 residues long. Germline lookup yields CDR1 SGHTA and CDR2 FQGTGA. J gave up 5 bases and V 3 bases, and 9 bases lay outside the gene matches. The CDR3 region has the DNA TGTGCCAGCAGCTTGAGTCCGGGACAGAAATATGGCTACACCTTC. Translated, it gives CASSLSPGQKYGYTF.

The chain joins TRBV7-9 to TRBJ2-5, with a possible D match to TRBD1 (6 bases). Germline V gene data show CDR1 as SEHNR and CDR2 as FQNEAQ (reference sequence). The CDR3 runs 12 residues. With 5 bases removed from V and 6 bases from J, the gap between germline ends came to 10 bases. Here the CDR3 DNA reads TGTGCCAGCAGCCGACAGGCGCAGACCCAGTACTTC. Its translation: CASSRQAQTQYF.

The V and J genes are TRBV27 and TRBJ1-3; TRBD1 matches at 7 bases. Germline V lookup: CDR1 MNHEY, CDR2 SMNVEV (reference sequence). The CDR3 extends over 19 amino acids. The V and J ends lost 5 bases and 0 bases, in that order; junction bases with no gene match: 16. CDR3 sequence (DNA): TGTGCCAGCAGTCCCCCCGCCCACCAGGACAGGAGCTCTGGAAACACCATATATTTT. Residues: CASSPPAHQDRSSGNTIYF.

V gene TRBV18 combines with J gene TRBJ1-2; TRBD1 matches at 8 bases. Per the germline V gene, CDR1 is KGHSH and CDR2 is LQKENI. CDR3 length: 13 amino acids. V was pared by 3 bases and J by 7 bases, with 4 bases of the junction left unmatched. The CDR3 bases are TGTGCCAGCTCACCGGACAGGGCGGGTGGCTACACCTTC. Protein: CASSPDRAGGYTF.